This T cell receptor beta chain was recovered during a study of Graves' ophthalmopathy and Graves' hyperthyroidism. Study-wide results and limits: With a specificity of under 85% and a sensitivity of around 71%, the model predicted ophthalmopathy progression. A 13-signature model separated ophthalmopathy from stable hyperthyroidism, reaching 87.88% sensitivity and less than 82% specificity cross-validated. Most thyroid clonotypes with frequency above 0.001 were detected in blood too.

This clonotype was seen more than once but under ten times. No antigen is known for it. Other autoimmune diseases, uncontrolled infections, pregnancy or lactation ruled patients out of participation. Germline loops: CDR1 SGHDT, CDR2 YYEEEE. This CDR3 is built from 15 residues. V dropped 4 bases and J dropped 4 bases, with 17 bases sitting between them. From RNA, the CDR3 regions of TCR beta chains were amplified and sequenced. Investigators did first-round RT-PCR with HTBI primers, then second-round multiplex PCR. Each CDR3 protein is one row after TCRdb ran MiXCR on the multiplex PCR reads. The data show some 1.1 million distinct CDR3 sequences, about 38% seen once.

This chain connects TRBV5-6 to TRBJ1-2; the D gene is possibly TRBD1 (5 bases). The sequenced sample consisted of peripheral blood or thyroid tissue (not recorded which). The clonotype originates from an adult man with Graves' hyperthyroidism. The CDR3 is CASSKWSGGAYGYTF. CDR3 bases: TGTGCCAGCAGCAAATGGAGTGGGGGAGCCTATGGCTACACCTTC.